This T cell receptor (beta chain) came from a study of Ad26.COV2.S vaccination and SARS-CoV-2 variants. Overall study context: Participants got Ad26.COV2.S intramuscularly, once or twice 56 days apart.

Treatment indicated: around 19 received Ad26.COV2.S at low or high dose, single or two shots; about five received placebo; per-sample allocation not given. Sampling was done on day 63 after the first vaccine or placebo injection. Vaccine was an Ad26 vector expressing Wuhan-strain SARS-CoV-2 spike. Note on this clone: Its cognate antigen is unknown.

Points from the study as a whole: In vaccinated individuals, spike-specific CD8+ and CD4+ T cell responses reportedly displayed substantial breadth. Possible underestimation of total T cell responses by the TCR breadth and depth analyses was noted.

This CDR3 has 13 amino acids. Per the germline V gene, CDR1 is MNHEY and CDR2 is SVGEGT. Between the trimmed V and J ends, which lost 0 bases and 8 bases, there was a span of 10 bases. Some clones are missing from TCRdb's copy, which holds only in-frame ones; the method was immunoSEQ multiplex PCR. Seen here are about 420,000 clones, 70% to 90% observed once, and the top ten hold 3.5% to 4%. The sequence derives from a person between 18 and 60 years old who received the Ad26.COV2.S COVID-19 vaccine or a placebo. The chain carries TRBV6-2 or TRBV6-3 and TRBJ1-2, with D uncertain. Sequencing used peripheral blood, obtained in a trial of Ad26.COV2.S vaccine versus placebo. The CDR3 spells CASSYSTLGGYTF. The DNA of the CDR3 is TGTGCCAGCAGTTACTCGACGTTAGGAGGCTACACCTTC.